Described below is a single T cell receptor (beta chain) sequence and its context. Methods used by the authors: It was from reference gene primer amplification that nucleated cell counts were estimated. Using immunoSEQ multiplex PCR, the repertoire was profiled, and TCRdb retains in-frame clones only, with some absent. V and J calls and clone size are copied from that table; D and trimming were computed from the DNA. The table includes 250,000 to 300,000 clones, 82% detected once. The entry originates in a study of blood T cell repertoires in COVID-19. About the study: Samples came from the United States, Italy and Spain, spanning acute and convalescent COVID-19. T cells, B-cell-depleted T cells, or PBMCs supplied cDNA or gDNA.

The sample taken for sequencing was peripheral blood. This receptor was obtained from a young woman with acute or convalescent COVID-19.

CDR3 protein: CAISEGATQRDTIYF. The CDR3 DNA reads TGTGCCATCAGTGAAGGGGCAACCCAAAGAGACACCATATATTTT. V is TRBV10-3 and J is TRBJ1-3, with a weak D call TRBD1 (5 bases). From germline, CDR1 is ENHRY and CDR2 SYGVKD. The V end was cut by 3 bases, the J end by 8 bases, with 17 bases between. The CDR3 runs to 15 residues.